This T cell receptor (beta chain) is drawn from a study of blood T cell repertoires in COVID-19. Study as a whole: There were acute and convalescent COVID-19 samples, and they came from the United States, Italy and Spain. T cells, B-cell-depleted T cells, or PBMCs provided the cDNA or gDNA that served as material.

As originally analysed: Quantification of nucleated cells was approximated via reference gene primer amplification. The data were produced by immunoSEQ multiplex PCR, yet TCRdb's version contains in-frame clones alone and is incomplete. V and J calls and clone size are those listed in that table; D and trimming were worked out from the DNA. This repertoire shows fewer than 90,000 clones, over 65% found once; its top ten account for roughly 50%. CDR3 length: 13 residues. Germline V gene data show CDR1 as MNHEY and CDR2 as SMNVEV (reference sequence). V trimming: 4 bases; J trimming: 14 bases; junction bases outside the gene matches: 12.

Sequences were obtained from peripheral blood. The gene calls are TRBV27 and TRBJ2-3; 7 bases are shared with TRBD2. The source of this sequence is a human donor in a cohort sampled during active COVID-19. CDR3 nucleotide sequence: TGTGCCAGCAGTTCAGCAGAGAGGACTAGGTGGTATTTT. Translating gives CASSSAERTRWYF.